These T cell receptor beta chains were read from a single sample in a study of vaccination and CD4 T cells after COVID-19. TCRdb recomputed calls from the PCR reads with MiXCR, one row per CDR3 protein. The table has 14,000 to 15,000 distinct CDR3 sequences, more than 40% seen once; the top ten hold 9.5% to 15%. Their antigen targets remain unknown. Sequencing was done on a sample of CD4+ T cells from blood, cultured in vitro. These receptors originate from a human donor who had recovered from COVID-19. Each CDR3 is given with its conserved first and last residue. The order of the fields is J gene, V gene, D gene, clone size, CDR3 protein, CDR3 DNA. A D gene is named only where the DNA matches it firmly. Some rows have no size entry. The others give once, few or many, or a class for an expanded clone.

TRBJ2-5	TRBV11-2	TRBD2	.	CASSFSLAGARVTQYF	TGTGCCAGCAGCTTCTCACTAGCGGGAGCTCGAGTGACCCAGTACTTC
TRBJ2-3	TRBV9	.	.	CASSFGTDTQYF	TGTGCCAGCAGCTTCGGCACAGATACGCAGTATTTT
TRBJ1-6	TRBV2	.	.	CASSQRGTNSPLHF	TGTGCCAGCAGTCAGAGGGGCACCAATTCACCCCTCCACTTT
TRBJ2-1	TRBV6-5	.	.	CASSFRASSGNNEQFF	TGTGCCAGCAGTTTTCGGGCTAGCTCGGGAAACAATGAGCAGTTCTTC
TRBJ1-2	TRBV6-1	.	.	CASRAGVSGYTF	TGTGCCAGCCGGGCGGGGGTTTCTGGCTACACCTTC
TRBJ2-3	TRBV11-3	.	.	CASSLIPTPWTRGDTQYF	TGTGCCAGCAGCTTAATCCCCACACCGTGGACGAGGGGAGATACGCAGTATTTT
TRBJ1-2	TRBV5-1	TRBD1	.	CASSKSGTGDYGYTF	TGCGCCAGCAGCAAATCCGGGACAGGGGACTATGGCTACACCTTC
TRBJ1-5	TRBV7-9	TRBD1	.	CASSQTGGSNQSQHF	TGTGCCAGCAGCCAGACAGGGGGGAGCAATCAGTCCCAGCATTTT
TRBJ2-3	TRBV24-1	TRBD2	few	CATSGKAGVYTDTQYF	TGTGCCACCAGTGGAAAAGCGGGAGTTTATACAGATACGCAGTATTTT
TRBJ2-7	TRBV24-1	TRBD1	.	CATSVTGQGSYEQYF	TGTGCCACCAGTGTCACCGGACAGGGATCCTACGAGCAGTACTTC
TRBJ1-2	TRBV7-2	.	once	CASSPRGQGVYGYTF	TGTGCCAGCAGCCCCCGCGGCCAGGGCGTCTATGGCTACACCTTC
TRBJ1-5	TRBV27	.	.	CASSLVRDQPQHF	TGTGCCAGCAGCCTCGTCAGGGATCAGCCCCAGCATTTT
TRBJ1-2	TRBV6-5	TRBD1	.	CASSYVAGGGYTF	TGTGCCAGCAGTTACGTCGCAGGGGGAGGCTACACCTTC
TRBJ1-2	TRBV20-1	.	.	CSARTGTDLRSGYTF	TGCAGTGCTAGGACCGGGACGGATCTTCGTTCGGGCTACACCTTC
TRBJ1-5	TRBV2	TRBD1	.	CASNRGTGRDQPQHF	TGTGCCAGCAATCGCGGGACAGGGAGGGATCAGCCCCAGCATTTT
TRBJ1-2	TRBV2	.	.	CASSEVGYGYTF	TGTGCCAGCAGTGAAGTAGGCTATGGCTACACCTTC
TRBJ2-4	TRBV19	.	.	CASSGAVRDVQYF	TGTGCCAGTAGTGGGGCAGTTCGGGACGTTCAGTACTTC
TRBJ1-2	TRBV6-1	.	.	CASRTTGLGYGYTF	TGTGCCAGCAGGACCACAGGTTTGGGCTATGGCTACACCTTC
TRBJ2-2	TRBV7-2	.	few	CASSPGRSGTGELFF	TGTGCCAGCAGCCCCGGACGTTCGGGGACCGGGGAGCTGTTTTTT
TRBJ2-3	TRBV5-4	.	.	CASSFSSDTQYF	TGTGCCAGCAGCTTTTCATCCGATACGCAGTATTTT
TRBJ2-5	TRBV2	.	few	CASSRLAEETQYF	TGTGCCAGCAGTAGGCTAGCTGAGGAGACCCAGTACTTC
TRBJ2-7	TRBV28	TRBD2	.	CASSAPGGGGTYEQYF	TGTGCCAGCAGTGCCCCCGGCGGGGGGGGAACCTACGAGCAGTACTTC
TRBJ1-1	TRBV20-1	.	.	CSAYKGLNTEAFF	TGCAGTGCATATAAGGGGCTGAACACTGAAGCTTTCTTT
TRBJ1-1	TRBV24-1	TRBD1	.	CATRSGRDRANTEAFF	TGTGCCACCAGAAGTGGCCGAGACAGGGCTAACACTGAAGCTTTCTTT
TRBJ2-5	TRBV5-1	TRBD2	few	CASSRTSGLETQYF	TGCGCCAGCAGCAGGACTAGCGGGTTGGAGACCCAGTACTTC
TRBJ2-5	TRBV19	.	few	CASSMDSPRTQYF	TGTGCCAGTAGTATGGACAGTCCCCGGACCCAGTACTTC
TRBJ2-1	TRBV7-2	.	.	CASSLLADPSYNEQFF	TGTGCCAGCAGCCTCTTAGCGGACCCCTCCTACAATGAGCAGTTCTTC
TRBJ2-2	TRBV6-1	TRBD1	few	CASRPRGQGAAGELFF	TGTGCCAGCCGTCCGAGGGGACAGGGGGCGGCCGGGGAGCTGTTTTTT
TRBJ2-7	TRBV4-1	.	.	CASSPLLGGRRGEQYF	TGCGCCAGCAGCCCACTGTTGGGTGGGAGGCGAGGCGAGCAGTACTTC
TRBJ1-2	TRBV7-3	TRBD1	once	CASSKSGQLGGYTF	TGTGCCAGCAGCAAATCGGGACAGCTCGGCGGCTACACCTTC
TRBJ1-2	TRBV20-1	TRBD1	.	CSASPGQGIYGYTF	TGCAGTGCTAGCCCGGGACAGGGAATATATGGCTACACCTTC
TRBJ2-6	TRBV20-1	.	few	CSAAAGANVLTF	TGCAGTGCCGCCGCCGGGGCCAACGTCCTGACTTTC
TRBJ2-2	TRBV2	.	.	CASMGEWGGELFF	TGTGCCAGCATGGGGGAGTGGGGCGGGGAGCTGTTTTTT
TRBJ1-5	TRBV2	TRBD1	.	CASRDDRGGQPQHF	TGTGCCAGCAGGGACGACAGGGGAGGACAGCCCCAGCATTTT
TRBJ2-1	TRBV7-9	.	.	CASSLAVRYNEQFF	TGTGCCAGCAGCTTAGCCGTCAGATACAATGAGCAGTTCTTC
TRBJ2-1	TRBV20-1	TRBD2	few	CSASGRAGNEQFF	TGCAGTGCTAGCGGGAGGGCCGGCAATGAGCAGTTCTTC
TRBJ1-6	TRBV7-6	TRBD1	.	CASSLEVRATGTNSPLHF	TGTGCCAGCAGCTTAGAAGTGAGAGCGACAGGGACGAATTCACCCCTCCACTTT
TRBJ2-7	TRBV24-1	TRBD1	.	CATSGSAGGYEQYF	TGTGCCACCAGTGGTTCGGCAGGGGGCTACGAGCAGTACTTC
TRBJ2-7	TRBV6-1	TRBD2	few	CASSRTSAYEQYF	TGTGCCAGCAGTAGGACTAGCGCCTACGAGCAGTACTTC
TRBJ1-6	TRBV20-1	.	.	CSPGRINSPLHF	TGCAGTCCGGGACGGATTAATTCACCCCTCCACTTT
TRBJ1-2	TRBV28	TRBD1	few	CASSSGQGGGYTF	TGTGCCAGCAGTTCGGGACAGGGAGGTGGCTACACCTTC
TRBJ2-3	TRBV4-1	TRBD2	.	CASSQGRGGMREGLDTQYF	TGCGCCAGCAGCCAAGGCCGGGGTGGGATGCGGGAGGGCCTCGATACGCAGTATTTT
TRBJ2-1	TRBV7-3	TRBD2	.	CASSPRGGPSYNEQFF	TGTGCCAGCAGCCCGCGGGGGGGGCCTTCCTACAATGAGCAGTTCTTC
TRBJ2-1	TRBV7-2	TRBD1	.	CASSLLGTGVADEQFF	TGTGCCAGCAGCTTATTGGGGACAGGGGTGGCGGATGAGCAGTTCTTC
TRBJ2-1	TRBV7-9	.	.	CASSSANYNEQFF	TGTGCCAGCAGCTCGGCCAACTACAATGAGCAGTTCTTC
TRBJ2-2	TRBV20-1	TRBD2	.	CSATRLAGVGAGELFF	TGCAGTGCCACAAGACTAGCGGGAGTTGGGGCCGGGGAGCTGTTTTTT
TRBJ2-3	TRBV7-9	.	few	CASSLGVQLTDTQYF	TGTGCCAGCAGCTTGGGGGTCCAGTTAACAGATACGCAGTATTTT
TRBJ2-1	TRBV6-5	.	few	CASSYRGRHNEQFF	TGTGCCAGCAGTTACCGTGGACGCCACAATGAGCAGTTCTTC
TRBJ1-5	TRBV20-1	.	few	CSAWGAGRYQPQHF	TGCAGTGCCTGGGGGGCCGGGAGGTATCAGCCCCAGCATTTT